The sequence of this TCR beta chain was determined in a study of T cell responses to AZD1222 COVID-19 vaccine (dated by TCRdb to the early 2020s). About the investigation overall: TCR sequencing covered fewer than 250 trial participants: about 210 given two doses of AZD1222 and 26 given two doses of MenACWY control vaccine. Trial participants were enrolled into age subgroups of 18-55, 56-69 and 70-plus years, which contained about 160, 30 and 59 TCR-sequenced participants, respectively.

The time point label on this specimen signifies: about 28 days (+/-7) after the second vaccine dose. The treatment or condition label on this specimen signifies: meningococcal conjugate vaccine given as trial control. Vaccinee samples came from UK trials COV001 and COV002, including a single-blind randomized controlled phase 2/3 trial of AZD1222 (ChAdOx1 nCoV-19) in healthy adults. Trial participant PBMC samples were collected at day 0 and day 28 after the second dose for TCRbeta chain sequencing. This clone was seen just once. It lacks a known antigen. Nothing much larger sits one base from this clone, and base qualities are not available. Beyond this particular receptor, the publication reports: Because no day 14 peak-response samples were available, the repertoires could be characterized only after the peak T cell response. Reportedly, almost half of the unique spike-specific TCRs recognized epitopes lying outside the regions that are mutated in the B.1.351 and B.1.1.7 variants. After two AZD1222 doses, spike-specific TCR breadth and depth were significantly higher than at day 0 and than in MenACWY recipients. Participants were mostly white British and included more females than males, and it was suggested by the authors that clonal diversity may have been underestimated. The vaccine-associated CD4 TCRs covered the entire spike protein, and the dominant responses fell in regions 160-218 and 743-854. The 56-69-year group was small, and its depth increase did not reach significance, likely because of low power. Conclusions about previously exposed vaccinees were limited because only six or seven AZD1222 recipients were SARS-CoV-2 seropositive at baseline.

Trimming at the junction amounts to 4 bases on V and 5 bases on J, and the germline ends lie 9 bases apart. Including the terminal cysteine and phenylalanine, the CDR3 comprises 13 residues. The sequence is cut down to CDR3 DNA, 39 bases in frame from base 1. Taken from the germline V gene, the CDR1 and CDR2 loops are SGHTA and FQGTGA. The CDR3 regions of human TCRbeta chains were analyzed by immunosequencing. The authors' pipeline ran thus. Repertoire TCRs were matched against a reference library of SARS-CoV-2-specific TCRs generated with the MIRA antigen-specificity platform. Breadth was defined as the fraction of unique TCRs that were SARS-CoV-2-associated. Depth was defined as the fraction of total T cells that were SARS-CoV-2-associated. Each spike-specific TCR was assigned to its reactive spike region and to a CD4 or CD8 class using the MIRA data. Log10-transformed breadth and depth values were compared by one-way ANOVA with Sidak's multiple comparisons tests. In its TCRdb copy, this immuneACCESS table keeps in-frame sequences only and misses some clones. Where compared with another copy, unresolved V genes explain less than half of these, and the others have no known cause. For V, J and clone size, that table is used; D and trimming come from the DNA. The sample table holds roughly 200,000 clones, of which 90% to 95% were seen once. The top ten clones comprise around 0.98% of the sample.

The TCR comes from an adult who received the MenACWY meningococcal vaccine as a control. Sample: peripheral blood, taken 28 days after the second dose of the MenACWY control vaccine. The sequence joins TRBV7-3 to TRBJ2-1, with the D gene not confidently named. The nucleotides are TGTGCCAGCAGCTGGGGAAGGGACAATGAGCAGTTCTTC. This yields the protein CASSWGRDNEQFF.